The 28 T cell receptor beta chains below come from one sample, sequenced in a study of blood T cell repertoires in COVID-19. Data came from immunoSEQ multiplex PCR; TCRdb stores just in-frame clones and leaves some out. Among around 220,000 clones, roughly 90% were seen once, and the ten largest hold about 15%. The sequenced sample was PBMCs or T cells enriched from blood (not recorded which). These receptors were collected from a man aged 25 to 40 who had been exposed to COVID-19.

This chain connects TRBV5-4 to TRBJ1-1, with TRBD1 identical over 8 bases. Germline CDR1 is SGHNT and CDR2 is YYREEE (reference sequence). V was pared by 1 base and J by 5 bases, with 7 bases of the junction left unmatched. The CDR3 contains 15 residues. The chain's CDR3 is CASSLIGTGSTEAFF. The CDR3 DNA reads TGTGCCAGCAGCTTGATAGGGACAGGCTCGACTGAAGCTTTCTTT.

The genes are TRBV5-6 and TRBJ2-1; no clear D gene. CDR3 size: 16 residues. The germline V gene has CDR1 SGHDT and CDR2 YYEEEE. Between the trimmed V and J ends, which lost 1 base and 6 bases, there was a span of 17 bases. The CDR3 reads CASSLFISDLSNEQFF. CDR3 bases: TGTGCCAGCAGCTTGTTTATAAGCGACCTAAGCAATGAGCAGTTCTTC.

The genes are TRBV5-1 and TRBJ2-1; 7 bases are shared with TRBD2. This CDR3 is built from 16 residues. V was pared by 5 bases and J by 2 bases, with 10 bases of the junction left unmatched. Germline V gene sequence: CDR1 SGHRS, CDR2 YFSETQ. The chain's CDR3 is CASSHPLADPYNEQFF. CDR3 sequence (DNA): TGCGCCAGCAGTCACCCCCTAGCGGATCCCTACAATGAGCAGTTCTTC.

This clone was detected only a few times. This sequence joins TRBV5-1 and TRBJ1-1, with 7 bases matching TRBD1. The CDR3 contains 17 residues. Germline-derived CDR1 and CDR2 are SGHRS and YFSETQ. V trimming: 0 bases; J trimming: 1 base; junction bases outside the gene matches: 9. This CDR3 reads CASSLVAPGQKNTEAFF. The DNA for the CDR3 is TGCGCCAGCAGCTTGGTTGCTCCGGGACAGAAGAACACTGAAGCTTTCTTT. Full variable domain (outside the CDR3, taken from reference TRBV5-1 and TRBJ1-1): KAGVTQTPRYLIKTRGQQVTLSCSPISGHRSVSWYQQTPGQGLQFLFEYFSETQRNKGNFPGRFSGRQFSNSRSEMNVSTLELGDSALYLCASSLVAPGQKNTEAFFGQGTRLTVV.

V is TRBV2 and J is TRBJ2-6; D possibly corresponds to TRBD1 (6 bases). Germline loops: CDR1 SNHLY, CDR2 FYNNEI. CDR3 size: 15 residues. The V gene lost 6 bases and the J gene lost 0 bases, with 9 bases spanning the gap. CDR3 protein: CASSAQGSGANVLTF. The CDR3 DNA reads TGTGCCAGCAGCGCACAGGGCTCTGGGGCCAACGTCCTGACTTTC.

The rearrangement links TRBV12-5 to TRBJ2-7; 9 nucleotides agree with TRBD1. The CDR3 runs to 14 residues. J was trimmed by 2 bases and V by 6 bases; bases with no gene match: 5. Germline V gene lookup returns CDR1 LGHNT and CDR2 FRNRAP. This chain's CDR3 is CASGQGQGPYEQYF. The CDR3 DNA is TGTGCTAGTGGACAGGGACAGGGTCCCTACGAGCAGTACTTC.

V and J are TRBV11-3 and TRBJ2-1; TRBD2 matches at 11 bases. Losses at the gene ends were 5 bases for V and 8 bases for J; bases not matched to a gene: 8. CDR3 length: 15 residues. Germline CDR1 is SGHNT and CDR2 is YENEEA. The CDR3 sequence: CASSISGGARYEQFF. CDR3 bases: TGTGCCAGCAGCATTAGCGGGGGGGCCCGCTATGAGCAGTTCTTC.

With regard to this clone: Other DNA sequences in the sample encode the same CDR3. The rearrangement uses TRBV7-2 and TRBJ2-7; TRBD2 agrees at 8 bases. The V segment lost 1 base and the J segment 0 bases; nucleotides outside the gene matches: 2. From germline, CDR1 is SGHTA and CDR2 FQGNSA. CDR3 length: 15 residues. The CDR3 DNA reads as TGTGCCAGCAGCTTAGGGCGGGGGGTCTCCTACGAGCAGTACTTC. Translation: CASSLGRGVSYEQYF.

The chain combines TRBV7-9 with TRBJ2-4; D is possibly TRBD1 (5 bases). V was cut by 1 base and J by 8 bases, with 21 bases left in between. Germline V gene data show CDR1 as SEHNR and CDR2 as FQNEAQ (reference sequence). The CDR3 has 17 amino acids. CDR3 in DNA: TGTGCCAGCAGCTTAGGAGATGTTGGGGCTCAATGGTACATTCAGTACTTC. The encoded protein is CASSLGDVGAQWYIQYF.

The V gene is TRBV10-3, the J gene TRBJ2-7; maybe TRBD1 (6 bases). Deletions cut 4 bases from V and 2 bases from J, with 15 bases between. There are 15 residues in the CDR3. Germline loops: CDR1 ENHRY, CDR2 SYGVKD. The CDR3 spells CAISVVTGSTYEQYF. CDR3 bases: TGTGCCATCAGTGTGGTTACAGGGAGCACCTACGAGCAGTACTTC.

CDR3 in DNA: TGTGCCTGGACCGACAGAATCACAGGGCCCCCCATCGAGCAGTACTTC. Encoded protein: CAWTDRITGPPIEQYF. This chain connects TRBV30 to TRBJ2-7; TRBD1 might be the D (6 bases). CDR3 length: 16 residues. Trimming removed 4 bases at V and 6 bases at J, with 25 bases between. Germline V CDR1 and CDR2: GTSNPN, SVGIG (reference sequence). Looking up the rest from reference TRBV30 and TRBJ2-7 gives the full variable domain: SQTIHQWPATLVQPVGSPLSLECTVEGTSNPNLYWYRQAAGRGLQLLFYSVGIGQISSEVPQNLSASRPQDRQFILSSKKLLLSDSGFYLCAWTDRITGPPIEQYFGPGTRLTVT.

The chain combines TRBV29-1 with TRBJ2-2; 10 bases agree with TRBD2. Germline V gives CDR1 SQVTM, CDR2 ANQGSEA. V lost 3 bases, J lost 4 bases, and 11 bases stayed unmatched. The CDR3 has 17 amino acids. This chain's CDR3 is CSVEVPLAGGGTGELFF. DNA of the CDR3: TGCAGCGTTGAGGTCCCCTTAGCGGGGGGAGGCACCGGGGAGCTGTTTTTT.

This rearrangement joins TRBV9 to TRBJ1-2, with TRBD1 matching 7 bases. J gave up 5 bases and V 3 bases, and 10 bases lay outside the gene matches. The germline V gene encodes CDR1 SGDLS and CDR2 YYNGEE. The CDR3 runs 15 residues. The DNA of the CDR3 is TGTGCCAGCAGCGCCCCGGGACAGCGACGTTATGGCTACACCTTC. Its protein product is CASSAPGQRRYGYTF.

The V and J genes are TRBV19 and TRBJ1-6; D unresolved. The V end was cut by 3 bases, the J end by 9 bases, with 18 bases between. CDR1 is LNHDA and CDR2 is SQIVND in the germline V gene (reference sequence). This CDR3 is 16 amino acids long. The CDR3 is CASSIGWSSESSPLHF. The DNA for the CDR3 is TGTGCCAGTAGTATTGGGTGGTCATCGGAGAGTTCACCCCTCCACTTT.

The rearrangement links TRBV5-1 to TRBJ2-7; 12 nucleotides agree with TRBD1. Germline CDR1 is SGHRS and CDR2 is YFSETQ. The CDR3 sequence is 17 residues long. Losses at the gene ends were 3 bases for V and 3 bases for J; bases not matched to a gene: 10. CDR3: CASSSSPGQGANYEQYF. CDR3 coding DNA: TGCGCCAGCAGCTCGTCTCCGGGACAGGGGGCCAACTACGAGCAGTACTTC.

V gene TRBV3-1 (or the pseudogene TRBV3-2) combines with J gene TRBJ1-4; D unclear. V lost 4 bases and J 5 bases, leaving 14 bases between the germline ends. The length of the CDR3 is 15 residues. Germline V CDR1 and CDR2: LGHDT, YNNKEL (reference sequence). For the CDR3, the DNA is TGTGCCAGCAGCCCGAAGGTTGGAGTAAATGAAAAACTGTTTTTT. Translating gives CASSPKVGVNEKLFF.

This chain connects TRBV4-3 to TRBJ2-1; 7 bases align to TRBD2. CDR1 and CDR2 from the germline V gene are LGHNA and YSLEER. The CDR3 is 16 amino acids. The V segment lost 0 bases and the J segment 3 bases; nucleotides outside the gene matches: 5. This CDR3 reads CASSQEAGVVYNEQFF. CDR3 sequence (DNA): TGCGCCAGCAGCCAAGAGGCGGGGGTGGTCTACAATGAGCAGTTCTTC.

This clone was detected a few times. The chain uses TRBV4-2 and TRBJ2-2, with 9 nucleotides matching TRBD2. From germline, CDR1 is LGHNA and CDR2 YNFKEQ. Trimming took 2 bases from V and 8 from J; bases not matched to a gene: 0. The CDR3 runs to 13 residues. The DNA for the CDR3 is TGTGCCAGCAGCCAAACTAGCGGGGGGGAGCTGTTTTTT. The encoded protein is CASSQTSGGELFF.

The chain has TRBV29-1 and TRBJ2-3; 10 nucleotides match TRBD1. The J segment lost 4 bases and the V segment lost 0 bases, leaving 7 bases of the junction unmatched. The CDR3 length is 16 residues. Per the germline V gene, CDR1 is SQVTM and CDR2 is ANQGSEA. The CDR3 loop reads CSVEDLRTGGPDTQYF. DNA of the CDR3: TGCAGCGTTGAAGATCTGCGGACAGGGGGTCCAGATACGCAGTATTTT.

The chain links TRBV6-4 to TRBJ1-2; 9 bases are shared with TRBD1. The CDR3 runs 13 residues. The germline V gene has CDR1 MRHNA and CDR2 SNTAGT. The J segment lost 8 bases and the V segment lost 6 bases, leaving 7 bases of the junction unmatched. The CDR3, as DNA: TGTGCCAGCAGACCGGGACAGGGTACCGGCTACACCTTC. It codes for CASRPGQGTGYTF.

The chain is built from TRBV11-2 and TRBJ2-3; no clear D. CDR1 SGHAT and CDR2 FQNNGV come from the germline V gene. V was trimmed by 2 bases and J by 6 bases, leaving 6 bases between them. The CDR3 covers 12 residues. CDR3 bases: TGTGCCAGCAGCTTATTGGCCGATACGCAGTATTTT. Protein sequence: CASSLLADTQYF.

The rearrangement uses TRBV14 and TRBJ1-4, with a tentative D call TRBD1 (5 bases). The CDR3 consists of 15 residues. Germline lookup yields CDR1 SGHDN and CDR2 FVKESK. Trimming pared 4 bases from V and 8 bases from J, leaving 17 bases between. CDR3 DNA sequence: TGTGCCAGCAGCCTCGGGGGGACTCTACGGGAAAAACTGTTTTTT. It yields the protein CASSLGGTLREKLFF.

The chain is built from TRBV4-3 and TRBJ2-5; a weak D match, TRBD2 (5 bases). CDR1 is LGHNA, CDR2 YSLEER, per germline. CDR3 length: 16 amino acids. Trimming stripped 0 bases from V and 4 bases from J, with 15 bases between. In nucleotides, the CDR3 is TGCGCCAGCAGCCAAGATCGATTAGCGTGGGGAGAGACCCAGTACTTC. This translates into CASSQDRLAWGETQYF.

Concerning this clone itself: In the same sample, other DNA sequences code for this CDR3. The chain is built from TRBV9 and TRBJ2-7, with 7 bases matching TRBD2. Germline V gives CDR1 SGDLS, CDR2 YYNGEE. This CDR3 region has 14 residues. J lost 2 bases, V lost 2 bases, and 4 bases had no gene match. CDR3 sequence reads: CASSVGGRAYEQYF. For the CDR3, the DNA is TGTGCCAGCAGCGTCGGGGGGAGGGCCTACGAGCAGTACTTC.

This rearrangement joins TRBV9 to TRBJ2-3; D gene unclear. Trimming took off 4 bases at V and 3 bases at J, with 6 bases between the two ends. The CDR3 extends over 12 amino acids. Germline CDR1 and CDR2: SGDLS and YYNGEE. The CDR3 sequence is CASSSITDTQYF. CDR3 nucleotides: TGTGCCAGCAGCTCTATTACAGATACGCAGTATTTT.

This chain joins TRBV27 and TRBJ2-1; perhaps TRBD1 as D (6 bases). Germline V gives CDR1 MNHEY, CDR2 SMNVEV (reference sequence). This CDR3 has 14 residues. V shed 5 bases and J shed 7 bases, with 15 bases lying between them. Written as DNA, the CDR3 is TGTGCCAGCAGTGACCTCGGACAGCCAAATGAGCAGTTCTTC. Amino acids: CASSDLGQPNEQFF.

The V call is TRBV4-2, the J call TRBJ2-7; 7 bases are shared with TRBD1. The CDR3 extends over 17 amino acids. J was trimmed by 1 base and V by 3 bases; bases with no gene match: 12. CDR1 is LGHNA, CDR2 YNFKEQ, per germline. In nucleotides, the CDR3 is TGTGCCAGCAGCCACCCCTCTCGACAGGGTAGGTCCTACGAGCAGTACTTC. This codes for CASSHPSRQGRSYEQYF.

This chain connects TRBV7-9 to TRBJ2-5; 9 nucleotides agree with TRBD2. Germline trimming cut 1 base from V and 3 bases from J; bases unmatched to any gene: 9. The CDR3 has 17 residues. Germline V gene lookup returns CDR1 SEHNR and CDR2 FQNEAQ (reference sequence). The CDR3 loop reads CASSLGTSAVGKETQYF. For the CDR3, the DNA is TGTGCCAGCAGCTTAGGGACTAGCGCGGTGGGGAAAGAGACCCAGTACTTC.